This is a list of T cell receptor beta chains from one sample in a study of blood T cell repertoires in COVID-19. Produced via immunoSEQ multiplex PCR; TCRdb's table is partial and in-frame only. The table shows 150,000 or so clones, with less than 85% occurring only once. Sequenced sample: peripheral blood. The source is an older woman with COVID-19, enrolled during active disease. CDR3s include the opening cysteine and the closing phenylalanine or tryptophan. The D gene is left open where the match is weak. The size entry is marked missing in some rows and otherwise reads once, few, many or a size class.

D,V,J,size,DNA,CDR3
TRBD1,TRBV19,TRBJ1-4,NA,TGTGCCAGTAGTAAGTCAGGGGGAGGCGAAAAACTGTTTTTT,CASSKSGGGEKLFF
TRBD2,TRBV5-1,TRBJ2-2,NA,TGCGCCAGCAGCTTCCAGCGGGGAGGTGACACCGGGGAGCTGTTTTTT,CASSFQRGGDTGELFF
TRBD1,TRBV11-2,TRBJ1-2,NA,TGTGCCAGCAGCTCGCGACAGGGCCTCCTTAATCGGGGCTACACCTTC,CASSSRQGLLNRGYTF
NA,TRBV9,TRBJ1-3,NA,TGTGCCAGCAGCGTAGCCCCCACAGGGACCTTCTCTGGAAACACCATATATTTT,CASSVAPTGTFSGNTIYF
NA,TRBV11-2,TRBJ2-3,NA,TGTGCCAGCAGCTTAGGGCAGAGCACAGATACGCAGTATTTT,CASSLGQSTDTQYF
TRBD2,TRBV28,TRBJ2-1,NA,TGTGCCAGCAGTACCATAGCGGGGGGGCCCCCCCATGAGCAGTTCTTC,CASSTIAGGPPHEQFF
NA,TRBV15,TRBJ2-6,NA,TGTGCCACCAGCGCGGGCTCTGGGGCCAACGTCCTGACTTTC,CATSAGSGANVLTF
TRBD1,TRBV4-3,TRBJ2-1,NA,TGCGCCAGCAGCCAGCCGACAGGGGCCGCCATAGGGACTGAGCAGTTCTTC,CASSQPTGAAIGTEQFF
TRBD1,TRBV6-6,TRBJ2-7,NA,TGTGCCAGCAGTGGACAGGGCTACGAGCAGTACTTC,CASSGQGYEQYF
NA,TRBV6-2/TRBV6-3,TRBJ2-1,NA,TGTGCCAGCAGTTACTTTCCGTCGCGCGGGACTTACAATGAGCAGTTCTTC,CASSYFPSRGTYNEQFF
NA,TRBV28,TRBJ1-2,NA,TGTGCCAGCAGTTTGGGGAGACTAAGTGGCTACACCTTC,CASSLGRLSGYTF
NA,TRBV7-3,TRBJ2-2,NA,TGTGCCAGCAGCTTAGGGACTTCGAACACCGGGGAGCTGTTTTTT,CASSLGTSNTGELFF
TRBD1,TRBV30,TRBJ1-1,NA,TGTGCCTGGAACACAGGGGGCGCGATCGCTGAAGCTTTCTTT,CAWNTGGAIAEAFF
NA,TRBV24-1,TRBJ2-1,NA,TGTGCCACCAGTGATCCACGAAGCTTCAATGAGCAGTTCTTC,CATSDPRSFNEQFF
NA,TRBV7-2,TRBJ2-5,NA,TGTGCCAGCAGCTTAGCGGTTAGCGAGACCCAGTACTTC,CASSLAVSETQYF
TRBD1,TRBV9,TRBJ1-6,NA,TGTGCCAGCAGCGTAAGGGCAGGGGGAGATTCACCCCTCCACTTT,CASSVRAGGDSPLHF
TRBD2,TRBV11-2,TRBJ2-5,NA,TGTGCCAGCAGCTTTCCGAGCGGGACTAGGGGTGAGACCCAGTACTTC,CASSFPSGTRGETQYF
NA,TRBV29-1,TRBJ2-3,NA,TGCAGCGTGATCCCTCCCCAGGGGCGCACAGATACGCAGTATTTT,CSVIPPQGRTDTQYF
NA,TRBV7-9,TRBJ2-6,few,TGTGCCAGCAGCCCACAGTCGGCCAGGTCTGGGGCCAACGTCCTGACTTTC,CASSPQSARSGANVLTF
NA,TRBV19,TRBJ2-3,NA,TGTGCCAGTAGCACTAGACGCACAGATACGCAGTATTTT,CASSTRRTDTQYF
TRBD1,TRBV7-2,TRBJ2-2,NA,TGTGCCAGCAGCTTAGCGCTCCGGACAGGGCCGAACACCGGGGAGCTGTTTTTT,CASSLALRTGPNTGELFF
TRBD1,TRBV10-3,TRBJ1-5,NA,TGTGCCATAGGACAGGGAGATCAGCCCCAGCATTTT,CAIGQGDQPQHF
NA,TRBV7-9,TRBJ1-4,few,TGTGCCAGCAGCTTCGACCGAGGAGTGGAAAAACTGTTTTTT,CASSFDRGVEKLFF
TRBD2,TRBV5-5,TRBJ2-3,many,TGTGCCAGCAGCTTGGCCACTTCTAGCGGGAGGTCAGATACGCAGTATTTT,CASSLATSSGRSDTQYF
NA,TRBV11-2,TRBJ1-3,NA,TGTGCCAGCAGCTTTACCGCACCGGACATGGCTGGAAACACCATATATTTT,CASSFTAPDMAGNTIYF
NA,TRBV6-1,TRBJ1-1,NA,TGTGCCAGCAGTGACCCCCGGGTGGGTACGAGGACTGAAGCTTTCTTT,CASSDPRVGTRTEAFF
NA,TRBV27,TRBJ2-1,NA,TGTGCCAGCAGACACCCGGCCTCAGGCAATGAGCAGTTCTTC,CASRHPASGNEQFF
TRBD1,TRBV2,TRBJ1-1,NA,TGTGCCAGCAGTGAACTTACAGGGGCAGGCACTGAAGCTTTCTTT,CASSELTGAGTEAFF
NA,TRBV19,TRBJ2-5,NA,TGTGCCAGTAGTATAGAGCCCGAGACAGGGACCCAGTACTTC,CASSIEPETGTQYF
NA,TRBV7-8,TRBJ2-3,NA,TGTGCCAGCAGCTCTATGACTACCTACACAGATACGCAGTATTTT,CASSSMTTYTDTQYF
NA,TRBV12-3/TRBV12-4,TRBJ2-7,many,TGTGCCAGCAACCGACAGGGAGGCTACGAGCAGTACTTC,CASNRQGGYEQYF
NA,TRBV6-5,TRBJ1-5,NA,TGTGCCAGCAGACGGGGGTCGGGAGGCAATCAGCCCCAGCATTTT,CASRRGSGGNQPQHF
NA,TRBV5-1,TRBJ2-1,NA,TGCGCCAGCAGCTTGGACAGCTCCTACAATGAGCAGTTCTTC,CASSLDSSYNEQFF
NA,TRBV9,TRBJ1-2,NA,TGTGCCAGCAGCCCCCGACAGGCAAACTATGGCTACACCTTC,CASSPRQANYGYTF
NA,TRBV11-2,TRBJ2-3,NA,TGTGCCAGCAGCTTTGAGAGTTTGGCAGATACGCAGTATTTT,CASSFESLADTQYF
TRBD1,TRBV11-2,TRBJ2-1,NA,TGTGCCAGCAGCCATCAGGGGGATGGGTCCAATGAGCAGTTCTTC,CASSHQGDGSNEQFF
TRBD2,TRBV29-1,TRBJ2-3,NA,TGCAGCGTTTCTTTTGGGGCTAGCGGGCTAGGAAGCACAGATACGCAGTATTTT,CSVSFGASGLGSTDTQYF
TRBD2,TRBV29-1,TRBJ2-1,NA,TGCAGCGCCGGAAGGCCTAGCGGGAGCCCCCTGGGTGAGCAGTTCTTC,CSAGRPSGSPLGEQFF
NA,TRBV28,TRBJ1-1,NA,TGTGCCAGCAGGCCTCCTCGTTCAGGGAGGGGTTTGAAAGCTTTCTTT,CASRPPRSGRGLKAFF
TRBD1,TRBV19,TRBJ1-5,few,TGTGCCAGTAGTAAGGACAGGGGAAGCAATCAGCCCCAGCATTTT,CASSKDRGSNQPQHF
TRBD2,TRBV5-1,TRBJ2-5,NA,TGCGCCAGCAGCTTAAGCGGGGAGGAGACCCAGTACTTC,CASSLSGEETQYF
TRBD2,TRBV7-3,TRBJ2-2,NA,TGTGCCAGCAGCTTTAAGTCGTTTGGGGTACTAGCGGATACAAGAGGCGGGGAGCTGTTTTTT,CASSFKSFGVLADTRGGELFF
NA,TRBV5-1,TRBJ2-5,NA,TGCGCCAGCAGCTTGGCCCGGGGTGTGCAAGAGACCCAGTACTTC,CASSLARGVQETQYF
TRBD2,TRBV14,TRBJ2-3,once,TGTGCCAGCAGTCGTACTAGCGGGGATTTCACAGATACGCAGTATTTT,CASSRTSGDFTDTQYF
NA,TRBV2,TRBJ1-4,NA,TGTGCCAGCAGTCATGAGGGAGGGGGAGACGAAAAACTGTTTTTT,CASSHEGGGDEKLFF
NA,TRBV6-5,TRBJ1-2,NA,TGTGCCAGCACCACTGGGAGTTATAGAAACGGCTACACCTTC,CASTTGSYRNGYTF
NA,TRBV6-2/TRBV6-3,TRBJ2-1,NA,TGTGCCAGCAGTTATCGTGACAATGAGCAGTTCTTC,CASSYRDNEQFF
TRBD2,TRBV19,TRBJ2-1,few,TGTGCCAGTAGTATACTAGCGGGGGTACTAGGTGAGCAGTTCTTC,CASSILAGVLGEQFF
TRBD1,TRBV9,TRBJ2-5,NA,TGTGCCAGCAGCGCTGCAGGGGGCGGTGAGACCCAGTACTTC,CASSAAGGGETQYF
NA,TRBV5-4,TRBJ2-7,few,TGTGCCAGCAGCTTGCGCGTTAGCGGACCCTCCTACGAGCAGTACTTC,CASSLRVSGPSYEQYF